Below are 18 T cell receptor beta chains sequenced from a single sample in a study of beta chain features in type 1 diabetes. Study-wide findings and caveats: Shorter TCRB CDR3s, moderately but significantly so, marked every one of the four CD4+ subsets in Type 1 diabetes patients.

What was sequenced were expressed TCRB transcripts, since all of the isolated RNA had been reverse transcribed. Assay used: immunoSEQ multiplex PCR; TCRdb lists only in-frame clones, some missing. Found here are some 350,000 clones, 13% of them singletons; the top ten hold roughly 0.015%. No antigen is known for these receptors. Sequenced input: naive CD4+ T cells from blood. The source of these receptors is a woman aged 18-30 years with type 1 diabetes.

Regarding this clone: The same CDR3 arises from other DNA sequences in this sample as well. V gene TRBV27 combines with J gene TRBJ1-2, with TRBD1 matching over 9 bases. CDR1 is MNHEY, CDR2 SMNVEV, per germline (reference sequence). The CDR3 runs to 13 residues. V lost 6 bases to trimming and J lost 4 bases; unmatched junction nucleotides: 3. CDR3 region: CASSLGQGYGYTF. The CDR3 DNA follows: TGTGCCAGCAGCCTGGGACAGGGCTATGGCTACACCTTC.

This chain connects TRBV27 to TRBJ2-3; TRBD2 matches 10 bases. V lost 7 bases and J lost 2; bases outside the gene matches: 9. The CDR3 spans 16 residues. The germline V gene has CDR1 MNHEY and CDR2 SMNVEV (reference sequence). Here the CDR3 reads CASTRAGGPDTDTQYF. The CDR3 DNA sequence: TGTGCCAGCACACGAGCGGGAGGGCCGGACACAGATACGCAGTATTTT.

The chain links TRBV10-3 to TRBJ1-3; 9 positions match TRBD1. V lost 6 bases to trimming and J lost 3 bases; unmatched junction nucleotides: 3. The germline V gene has CDR1 ENHRY and CDR2 SYGVKD. This CDR3 contains 14 residues. In DNA form, the CDR3 reads TGTGCCATCAGACCGGGACAGGGTGGAAACACCATATATTTT. Translated: CAIRPGQGGNTIYF.

V is TRBV10-1 and J is TRBJ2-7; 8 positions agree with TRBD1. The V segment lost 9 bases and the J segment 0 bases; nucleotides outside the gene matches: 13. The CDR3 runs to 16 residues. Looked up from germline, CDR1 is WNHNN and CDR2 is SYGVQD (reference sequence). As DNA, the CDR3 is TGCGCCAGACGGACAGGGACACAACCGAGCTCCTACGAGCAGTACGTC. Translated, it gives CARRTGTQPSSYEQYV.

This sequence joins TRBV5-1 and TRBJ2-1, with TRBD2 identical over 8 bases. With V trimmed by 0 bases and J by 4 bases, 6 bases remained unmatched. The CDR3 runs 16 residues. Germline CDR1 and CDR2: SGHRS and YFSETQ. CDR3 bases: TGCGCCAGCAGCTTGGAGTCTAGCGGGTATTACAATGAGCAGTTCTTC. Its protein is CASSLESSGYYNEQFF.

In its sample, this clone was seen a few times. The chain carries TRBV30 and TRBJ1-4, with TRBD1 matching 7 bases. The germline CDR1 and CDR2 sequences are GTSNPN and SVGIG (reference sequence). J gave up 4 bases and V 2 bases, and 7 bases lay outside the gene matches. The CDR3 runs 15 residues. CDR3: CAWSLGGQLNEKLFF. In DNA, the CDR3 is TGTGCCTGGAGTTTGGGGGGACAGCTTAATGAAAAACTGTTTTTT. The whole variable domain, remainder taken from reference TRBV30 and TRBJ1-4, is SQTIHQWPATLVQPVGSPLSLECTVEGTSNPNLYWYRQAAGRGLQLLFYSVGIGQISSEVPQNLSASRPQDRQFILSSKKLLLSDSGFYLCAWSLGGQLNEKLFFGSGTQLSVL.

This clone showed up just a few times. The chain carries TRBV25-1 and TRBJ2-3; 12 bases align to TRBD2. The CDR3 consists of 15 residues. Trimming at V came to 6 bases and at J to 6 bases, leaving 7 bases not matched to a gene. Germline loops: CDR1 MGHDK, CDR2 SYGVNS. The CDR3 region has the DNA TGTGCCAGCAGCCCGACTAGCGGGAGTGTGGATACGCAGTATTTT. This sequence encodes CASSPTSGSVDTQYF.

V usage is TRBV7-3 and J usage is TRBJ2-7; TRBD2 is a possible D gene (6 bases). The CDR3 has 13 amino acids. V was shortened by 5 bases and J by 5 bases, with 13 bases between the two germline ends. Germline V gene data show CDR1 as SGHTA and CDR2 as FQGTGA. The CDR3 region has the DNA TGTGCCAGCAGCATCGTCTTAGCGGACGAGCAGTACTTC. It translates to CASSIVLADEQYF.

The CDR3 DNA sequence: TGTGCCAGCAGTCGACAGGGGAACACTGAAGCTTTCTTT. This encodes CASSRQGNTEAFF. This chain connects TRBV6-5 to TRBJ1-1, with 7 bases lining up with TRBD1. CDR1 is MNHEY, CDR2 SVGAGI, per germline. The V segment lost 5 bases and the J segment 1 base; nucleotides outside the gene matches: 1. The CDR3 has 13 residues.

This clone has more than one count but fewer than ten. The J gene is TRBJ2-3, the V gene TRBV29-1, with D possibly TRBD2 on 6 matching bases. Germline CDR1 reads SQVTM; CDR2 reads ANQGSEA. CDR3 size: 15 residues. Deletions cut 2 bases from V and 6 bases from J, with 18 bases between. Here the CDR3 reads CSVESYAGIGDTQYF. The CDR3 nucleotides are TGCAGCGTTGAATCGTACGCGGGAATAGGGGATACGCAGTATTTT.

This clone was found a few times. The chain joins TRBV2 to TRBJ2-3, with 7 bases aligning to TRBD2. Germline-derived CDR1 and CDR2 are SNHLY and FYNNEI. V gave up 1 base and J gave up 9 bases; unmatched junction bases: 4. The CDR3 is 13 residues long. CDR3 sequence reads: CASSEELAVTQYF. Written as DNA, the CDR3 is TGTGCCAGCAGTGAAGAGCTAGCGGTAACGCAGTATTTT.

This clone was seen a handful of times. The J gene is TRBJ1-3, the V gene TRBV30; tentative D call: TRBD1 (5 bases). This CDR3 spans 11 amino acids. The V gene's germline CDR1 is GTSNPN and CDR2 SVGIG (reference sequence). V lost 3 bases and J 9 bases, leaving 9 bases between the germline ends. As DNA, the CDR3 is TGTGCCTGGAGCCCGGGGGGCACCATATATTTT. Translated: CAWSPGGTIYF.

The CDR3 here is CASSETRDSTKQFF. The CDR3 nucleotides read TGCGCCAGCAGTGAGACTCGGGACTCGACTAAGCAGTTCTTC. The chain carries TRBV10-1 and TRBJ2-1; D is perhaps TRBD2 (6 bases). With 2 bases removed from V and 11 bases from J, the gap between germline ends came to 16 bases. Germline CDR1 WNHNN, CDR2 SYGVQD (reference sequence). The CDR3 runs to 14 residues.

This clone was picked up a small number of times. The J gene is TRBJ2-1, the V gene TRBV5-1, with TRBD2 as a possible D gene (7 bases). The germline gives CDR1 SGHRS, CDR2 YFSETQ. With 4 bases removed from V and 5 bases from J, the gap between germline ends came to 28 bases. The CDR3 loop spans 19 amino acids. The CDR3 is CASSPIWGASGRGDNEQFF. CDR3 nucleotides: TGCGCCAGCAGCCCAATTTGGGGGGCTAGCGGAAGAGGGGACAATGAGCAGTTCTTC. The variable domain in full, completed from reference TRBV5-1 and TRBJ2-1, reads KAGVTQTPRYLIKTRGQQVTLSCSPISGHRSVSWYQQTPGQGLQFLFEYFSETQRNKGNFPGRFSGRQFSNSRSEMNVSTLELGDSALYLCASSPIWGASGRGDNEQFFGPGTRLTVL.

The chain joins TRBV9 to TRBJ1-5, with D unresolved. CDR1 and CDR2 (germline): SGDLS, YYNGEE. CDR3 length: 16 residues. V lost 3 bases and J 3 bases, leaving 16 bases between the germline ends. CDR3 nucleotides: TGTGCCAGCAGCGCACGAATCAGGACTAACAATCAGCCCCAGCATTTT. Its translation is CASSARIRTNNQPQHF.

This chain connects TRBV30 to TRBJ1-1; D is uncertain. Trimming took 0 bases from V and 7 from J, leaving 6 bases between them. Germline V gene data show CDR1 as GTSNPN and CDR2 as SVGIG (reference sequence). The CDR3 is made up of 11 amino acids. CDR3 residues: CAWSVDNEAFF. CDR3 sequence (DNA): TGTGCCTGGAGTGTAGACAATGAAGCTTTCTTT.

This chain links TRBV5-6 with TRBJ1-2; possibly TRBD1 for D (5 bases). Germline values: CDR1 SGHDT, CDR2 YYEEEE. V lost 1 base to trimming and J lost 7 bases, with 17 bases between them. The CDR3 is 15 amino acids. CDR3 amino acids: CASSLYPRQGGGYTF. CDR3 DNA: TGTGCCAGCAGCTTGTACCCGAGGCAGGGTGGTGGCTACACCTTC.

The table lists this clone with a few counts. The chain recombines TRBV19 with TRBJ2-5, with TRBD1 as a possible D gene (7 bases). The germline gives CDR1 LNHDA, CDR2 SQIVND (reference sequence). V was shortened by 10 bases and J by 1 base, with 13 bases between the two germline ends. The CDR3 sequence is 13 residues long. For the CDR3, the DNA is TGTGCCACCAGGGGGGCGGTCCAAGAGACCCAGTACTTC. This codes for CATRGAVQETQYF.